These T cell receptor beta chains were read from a single sample in a study of primary melanoma T cells and metastatic recurrence. TCRdb keeps only in-frame clones here, not all; method: immunoSEQ multiplex PCR. The sample data list 70 to 90 clones. The material sequenced was melanoma tumor tissue. These receptor sequences come from a human donor with melanoma. Each CDR3 is given with its conserved first and last residue. The D gene is left open where the match is weak. Clone sizes are given selectively: once, few, many, or a class where the clone is expanded.

D	size	V	J	DNA	CDR3
.	few	TRBV18	TRBJ2-1	TGTGCCAGCTCAAGCGGCCCCTACAATGAGCAGTTCTTC	CASSSGPYNEQFF
.	.	TRBV10-3	TRBJ1-4	TGTGCCATCAGTGTGGGGGCCGGTGAAAAACTGTTTTTT	CAISVGAGEKLFF
.	.	TRBV6-8	TRBJ1-1	TGTGCCAGCAGTTACGGAGGGAGCCCTGAAGCTTTCTTT	CASSYGGSPEAFF
TRBD2	.	TRBV10-2	TRBJ2-7	TGCGCCAGCAGTGAGTCGAGCAGAGCGGGAGGCGAGCAGTACTTC	CASSESSRAGGEQYF
TRBD2	.	TRBV5-1	TRBJ2-3	TGCGCCAGCAGCTTATGGGGTGCGGGGGAGAATACGCAGTATTTT	CASSLWGAGENTQYF
TRBD2	.	TRBV18	TRBJ2-1	TGTGCCAGCTCACCTCAGGCCGGAAGTCCGTATAGCGGGAGCTCCTACAATGAGCAGTTCTTC	CASSPQAGSPYSGSSYNEQFF
TRBD1	.	TRBV19	TRBJ1-4	TGTGCCAGTAGCATAAACAGGGGAACTAATGAAAAACTATTTTTT	CASSINRGTNEKLFF
TRBD2	.	TRBV28	TRBJ2-1	TGTGCCAGCAGTTCCCGACTAGCGGGAGGGGCGGATGAGCAGTTCTTC	CASSSRLAGGADEQFF
TRBD2	once	TRBV25-1	TRBJ2-7	TGTGCCAGCAGTGATACGCGGGAGGCCTACGAGCAGTACTTC	CASSDTREAYEQYF
TRBD1	once	TRBV19	TRBJ2-4	TGTGCCAGTCGACAGGGCCCTCAAAACATTCAGTACTTC	CASRQGPQNIQYF
.	.	TRBV6-8	TRBJ2-7	TGTGCCAGCAAGTTGGCATTTTACGAGCAGTACTTC	CASKLAFYEQYF
.	.	TRBV6-8	TRBJ1-5	TGTGCCAGCAGTGGGCCCCCGGGACTTTATAGCAATCAGCCCCAGCATTTT	CASSGPPGLYSNQPQHF
TRBD1	.	TRBV23-1	TRBJ1-2	TGCGCCAGCAGTACAGGGGTCAGCGGCGGCTACACCTTC	CASSTGVSGGYTF
.	.	TRBV19	TRBJ2-3	TGTGCCAGTAGTATTATCCCGGCAGATACGCAGTATTTT	CASSIIPADTQYF
.	.	TRBV29-1	TRBJ2-5	TGCAGCGTGGATCATAAGGGAGAGACCCAGTACTTC	CSVDHKGETQYF
.	.	TRBV9	TRBJ1-1	TGTGCCAGCAGCGCCCAGGGGTACACTGAAGCTTTCTTT	CASSAQGYTEAFF